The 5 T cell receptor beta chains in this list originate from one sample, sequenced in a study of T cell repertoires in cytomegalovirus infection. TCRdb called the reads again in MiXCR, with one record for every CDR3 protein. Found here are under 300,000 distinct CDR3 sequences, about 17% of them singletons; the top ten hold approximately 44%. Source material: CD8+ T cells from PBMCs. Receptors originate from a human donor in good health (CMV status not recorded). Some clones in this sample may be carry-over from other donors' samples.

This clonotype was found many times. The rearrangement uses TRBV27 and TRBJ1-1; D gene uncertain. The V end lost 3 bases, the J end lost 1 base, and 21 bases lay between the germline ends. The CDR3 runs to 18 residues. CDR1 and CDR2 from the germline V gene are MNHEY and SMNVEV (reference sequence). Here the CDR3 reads CASSLRAGRISSNTEAFF. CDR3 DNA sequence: TGTGCCAGCAGTTTGCGGGCCGGACGCATCTCTTCGAACACTGAAGCTTTCTTT.

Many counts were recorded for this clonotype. The CDR3 loop reads CASTLATYNEQFF. The CDR3 nucleotides are TGTGCCAGCACACTAGCGACCTACAATGAGCAGTTCTTC. The chain uses TRBV6-1 and TRBJ2-1, with TRBD2 identical over 7 bases. The CDR3 spans 13 residues. The germline V gene has CDR1 MNHNS and CDR2 SASEGT. V lost 7 bases to trimming and J lost 2 bases; unmatched junction nucleotides: 2.

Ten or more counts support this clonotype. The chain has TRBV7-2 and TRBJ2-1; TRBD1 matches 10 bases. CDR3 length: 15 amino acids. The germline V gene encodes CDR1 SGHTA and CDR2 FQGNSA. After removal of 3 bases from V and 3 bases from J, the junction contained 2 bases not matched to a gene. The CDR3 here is CASSFDRGLYNEQFF. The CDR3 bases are TGTGCCAGCAGCTTCGACAGGGGGCTCTACAATGAGCAGTTCTTC.

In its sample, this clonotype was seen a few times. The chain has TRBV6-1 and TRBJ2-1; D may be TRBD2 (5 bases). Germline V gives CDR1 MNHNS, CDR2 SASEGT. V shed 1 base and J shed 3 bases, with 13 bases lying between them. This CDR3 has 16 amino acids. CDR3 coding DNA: TGTGCCAGCAGTGAAGGTCGGGGTAATCTCTACAATGAGCAGTTCTTC. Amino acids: CASSEGRGNLYNEQFF.

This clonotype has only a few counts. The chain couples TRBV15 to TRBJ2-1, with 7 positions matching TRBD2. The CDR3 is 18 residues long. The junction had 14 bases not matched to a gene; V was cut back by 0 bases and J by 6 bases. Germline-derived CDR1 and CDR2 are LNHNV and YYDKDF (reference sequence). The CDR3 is CATSRDHASGMWGNEQFF. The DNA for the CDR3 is TGTGCCACCAGCAGAGATCATGCTAGCGGTATGTGGGGCAATGAGCAGTTCTTC.